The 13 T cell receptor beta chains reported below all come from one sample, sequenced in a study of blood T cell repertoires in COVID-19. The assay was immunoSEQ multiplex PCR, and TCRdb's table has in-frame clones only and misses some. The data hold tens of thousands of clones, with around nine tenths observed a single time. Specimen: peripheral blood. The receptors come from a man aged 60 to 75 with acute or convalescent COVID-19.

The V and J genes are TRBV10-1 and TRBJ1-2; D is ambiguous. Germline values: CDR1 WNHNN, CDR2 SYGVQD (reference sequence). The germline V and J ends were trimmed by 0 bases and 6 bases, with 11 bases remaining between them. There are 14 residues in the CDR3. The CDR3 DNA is TGCGCCAGCAGTGAGTCGAGGACGGGGAATGGCTACACCTTC. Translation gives CASSESRTGNGYTF.

DNA of the CDR3: TGCGCCAGCAGTGACTCGGGACTGATCACAGATACGCAGTATTTT. As protein: CASSDSGLITDTQYF. The chain recombines TRBV10-1 with TRBJ2-3; tentatively, D is TRBD2 (6 bases). With 3 bases removed from V and 2 bases from J, the gap between germline ends came to 12 bases. This CDR3 has 15 amino acids. Germline V CDR1 and CDR2: WNHNN, SYGVQD (reference sequence).

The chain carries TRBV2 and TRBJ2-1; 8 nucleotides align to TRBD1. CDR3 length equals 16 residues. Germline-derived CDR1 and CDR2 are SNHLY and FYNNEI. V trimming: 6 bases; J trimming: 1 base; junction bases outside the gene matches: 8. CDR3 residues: CASRPTGGVSYNEQFF. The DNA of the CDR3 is TGTGCCAGCAGACCAACAGGGGGTGTTTCCTACAATGAGCAGTTCTTC.

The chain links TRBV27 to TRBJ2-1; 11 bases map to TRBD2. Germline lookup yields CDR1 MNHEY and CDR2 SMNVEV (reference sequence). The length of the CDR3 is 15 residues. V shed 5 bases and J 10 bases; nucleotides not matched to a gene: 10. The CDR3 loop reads CASSAGTSGEEEQFF. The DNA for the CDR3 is TGTGCCAGCAGTGCCGGGACTAGCGGAGAGGAGGAGCAGTTCTTC.

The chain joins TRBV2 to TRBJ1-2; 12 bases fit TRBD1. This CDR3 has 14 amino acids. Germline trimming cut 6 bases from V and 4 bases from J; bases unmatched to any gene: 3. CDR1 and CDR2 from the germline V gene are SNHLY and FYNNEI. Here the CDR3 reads CASSGTGGIYGYTF. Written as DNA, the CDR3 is TGTGCCAGCAGCGGGACAGGGGGCATCTATGGCTACACCTTC.

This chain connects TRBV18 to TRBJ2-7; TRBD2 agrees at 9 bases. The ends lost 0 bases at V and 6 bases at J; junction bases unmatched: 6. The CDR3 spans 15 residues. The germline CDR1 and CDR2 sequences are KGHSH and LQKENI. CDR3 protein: CASSPPVLAGVEQYF. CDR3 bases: TGTGCCAGCTCACCACCGGTACTAGCGGGTGTCGAGCAGTACTTC.

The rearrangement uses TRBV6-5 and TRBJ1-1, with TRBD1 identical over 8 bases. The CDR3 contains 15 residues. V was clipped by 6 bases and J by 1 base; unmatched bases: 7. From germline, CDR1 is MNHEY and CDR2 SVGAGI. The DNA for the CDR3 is TGTGCCAGCAGAGCCGGGACAGGCGGGAACACTGAAGCTTTCTTT. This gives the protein CASRAGTGGNTEAFF.

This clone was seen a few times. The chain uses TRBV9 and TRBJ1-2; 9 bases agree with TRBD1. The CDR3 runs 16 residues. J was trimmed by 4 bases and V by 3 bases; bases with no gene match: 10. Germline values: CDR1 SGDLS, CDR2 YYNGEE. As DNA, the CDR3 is TGTGCCAGCAGCGGAGGGGGTAGGGACAGGGTCTATGGCTACACCTTC. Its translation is CASSGGGRDRVYGYTF. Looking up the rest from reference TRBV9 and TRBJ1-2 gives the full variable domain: DSGVTQTPKHLITATGQRVTLRCSPRSGDLSVYWYQQSLDQGLQFLIQYYNGEERAKGNILERFSAQQFPDLHSELNLSSLELGDSALYFCASSGGGRDRVYGYTFGSGTRLTVV.

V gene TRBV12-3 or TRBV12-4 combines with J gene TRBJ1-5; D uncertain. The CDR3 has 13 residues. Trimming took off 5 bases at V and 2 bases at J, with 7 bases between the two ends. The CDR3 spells CASSGSGNQPQHF. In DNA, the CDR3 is TGTGCCAGCAGTGGGAGTGGCAATCAGCCCCAGCATTTT.

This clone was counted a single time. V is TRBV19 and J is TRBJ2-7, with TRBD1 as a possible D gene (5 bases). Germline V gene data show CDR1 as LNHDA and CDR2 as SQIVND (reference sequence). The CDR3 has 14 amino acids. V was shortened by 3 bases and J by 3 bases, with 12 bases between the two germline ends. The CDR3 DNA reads TGTGCCAGTAGTATCAGGGCGGCCTTCTACGAGCAGTACTTC. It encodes CASSIRAAFYEQYF.

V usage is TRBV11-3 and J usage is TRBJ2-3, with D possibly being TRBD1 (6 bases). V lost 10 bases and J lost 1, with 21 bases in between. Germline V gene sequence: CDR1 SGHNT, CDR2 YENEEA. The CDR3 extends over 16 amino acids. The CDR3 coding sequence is TGTGCCAAGTCGCCCCGACGGACAGAATGCACAGATACGCAGTATTTT. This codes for CAKSPRRTECTDTQYF.

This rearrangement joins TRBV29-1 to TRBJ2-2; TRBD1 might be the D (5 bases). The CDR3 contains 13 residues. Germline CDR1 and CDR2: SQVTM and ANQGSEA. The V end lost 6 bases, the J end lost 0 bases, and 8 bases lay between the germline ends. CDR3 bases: TGCAGCGTAGCGACAGCGAACACCGGGGAGCTGTTTTTT. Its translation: CSVATANTGELFF.

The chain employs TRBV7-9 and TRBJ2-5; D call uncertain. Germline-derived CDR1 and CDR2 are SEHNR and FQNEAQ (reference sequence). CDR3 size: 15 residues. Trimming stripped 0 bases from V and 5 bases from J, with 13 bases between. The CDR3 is CASSLAESRRETQYF. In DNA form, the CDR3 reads TGTGCCAGCAGCTTAGCGGAGTCACGTCGGGAGACCCAGTACTTC.